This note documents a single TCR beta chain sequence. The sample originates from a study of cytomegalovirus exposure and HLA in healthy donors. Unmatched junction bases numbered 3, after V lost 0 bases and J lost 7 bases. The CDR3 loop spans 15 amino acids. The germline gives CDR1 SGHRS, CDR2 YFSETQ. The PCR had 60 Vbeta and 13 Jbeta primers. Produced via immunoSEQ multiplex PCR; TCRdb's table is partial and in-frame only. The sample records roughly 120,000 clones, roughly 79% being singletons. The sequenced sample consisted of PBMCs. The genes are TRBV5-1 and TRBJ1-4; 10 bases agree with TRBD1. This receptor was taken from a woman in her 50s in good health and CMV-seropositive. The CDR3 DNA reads TGCGCCAGCAGCTTGGATGGGACAGGGGCTGAAAAACTGTTTTTT. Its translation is CASSLDGTGAEKLFF. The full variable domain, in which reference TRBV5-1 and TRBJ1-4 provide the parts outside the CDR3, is KAGVTQTPRYLIKTRGQQVTLSCSPISGHRSVSWYQQTPGQGLQFLFEYFSETQRNKGNFPGRFSGRQFSNSRSEMNVSTLELGDSALYLCASSLDGTGAEKLFFGSGTQLSVL.